This T cell receptor beta chain comes out of a study of shared clonotypes between healthy human individuals. The CDR3 loop spans 14 amino acids. V dropped 5 bases and J dropped 0 bases, with 8 bases sitting between them. CDR1 is SSHAT, CDR2 FNYEAQ, per germline (reference sequence). General study points: An anticipated effect of sequencing depth on clonotype sharing among donors was recognized.

Deep was the level used in running the assay. The sorted-subset replicate PCRs were given around 190 ng DNA, which is tens of thousands of T cell genomes. Sequencing was performed with immunoSEQ multiplex PCR; in TCRdb, only in-frame clones are kept and a portion is missing. The table shows hundreds of thousands of clones, with around 72% occurring only once. With regard to this clone: Its antigen is not known.

Sequencing used memory CD4+ T cells sorted from blood. Subset of the sample: CD45RA-negative fraction. The TCR sequence derives from a woman aged 25 to 39 in good health. The chain recombines TRBV7-7 with TRBJ1-3; D call uncertain. The CDR3 loop is CASSIDNSGNTIYF. The DNA of the CDR3 is TGTGCCAGCAGCATAGACAACTCTGGAAACACCATATATTTT.